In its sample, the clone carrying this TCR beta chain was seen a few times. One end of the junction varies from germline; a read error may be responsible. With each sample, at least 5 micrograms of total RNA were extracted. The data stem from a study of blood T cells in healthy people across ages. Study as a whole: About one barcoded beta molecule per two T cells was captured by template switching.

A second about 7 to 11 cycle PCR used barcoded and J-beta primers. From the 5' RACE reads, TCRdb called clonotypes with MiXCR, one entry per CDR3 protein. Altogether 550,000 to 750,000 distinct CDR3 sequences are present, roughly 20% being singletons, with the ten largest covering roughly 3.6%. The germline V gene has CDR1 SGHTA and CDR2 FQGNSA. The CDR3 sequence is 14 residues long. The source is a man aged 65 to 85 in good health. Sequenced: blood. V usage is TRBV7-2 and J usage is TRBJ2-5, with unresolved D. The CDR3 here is CASQKPGGGEAQYF. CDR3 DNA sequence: TGTGCCAGCCAAAAACCGGGCGGTGGAGAGGCCCAGTACTTC.